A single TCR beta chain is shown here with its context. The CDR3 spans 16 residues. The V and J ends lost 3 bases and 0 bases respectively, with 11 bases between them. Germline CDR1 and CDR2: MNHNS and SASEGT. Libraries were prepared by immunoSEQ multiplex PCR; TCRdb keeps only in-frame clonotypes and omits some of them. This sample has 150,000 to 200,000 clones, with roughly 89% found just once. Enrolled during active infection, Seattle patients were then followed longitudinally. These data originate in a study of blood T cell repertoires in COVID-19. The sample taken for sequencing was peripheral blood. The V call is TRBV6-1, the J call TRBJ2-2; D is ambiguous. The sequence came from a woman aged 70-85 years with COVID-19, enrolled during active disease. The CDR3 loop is CASSEFAGTNTGELFF. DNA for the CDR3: TGTGCCAGCAGTGAGTTTGCAGGCACGAACACCGGGGAGCTGTTTTTT.